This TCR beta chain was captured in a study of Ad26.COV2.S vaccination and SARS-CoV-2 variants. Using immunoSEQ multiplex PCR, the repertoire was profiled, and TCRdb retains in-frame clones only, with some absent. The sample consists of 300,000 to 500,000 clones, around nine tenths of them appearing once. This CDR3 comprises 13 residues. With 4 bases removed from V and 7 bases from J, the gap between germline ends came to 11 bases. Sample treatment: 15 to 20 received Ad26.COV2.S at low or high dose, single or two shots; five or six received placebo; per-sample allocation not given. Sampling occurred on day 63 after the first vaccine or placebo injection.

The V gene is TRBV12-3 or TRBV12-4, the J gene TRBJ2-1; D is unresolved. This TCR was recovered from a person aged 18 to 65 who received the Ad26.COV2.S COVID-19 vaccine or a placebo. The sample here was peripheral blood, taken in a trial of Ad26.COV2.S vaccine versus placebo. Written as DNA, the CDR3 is TGTGCCAGCAGTTCCCAAGGGATGAATGAGCAGTTCTTC. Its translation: CASSSQGMNEQFF.